Following are 7 T cell receptor beta chains from one sample sequenced in a study of molecular identifiers for immune sequencing clone quantification. TCRdb re-called the PCR reads with MiXCR, one entry per CDR3 protein. In the table there are approximately 59,000 distinct CDR3 sequences, less than 20% of which are singletons. Sequencing used naive CD8+ T cells from blood, with Jurkat cell RNA spiked in. The subset was: FACS-sorted CD8+CD4-CCR7+CD45RA+ naive T cells. All receptors derive from a human donor in good health. Some libraries in this study had Jurkat cell RNA spiked in.

This clonotype was picked up many times. The rearrangement links TRBV10-2 to TRBJ2-1, with D possibly matching TRBD2 (6 bases). Germline loops: CDR1 WSHSY, CDR2 SAAADI. Trimming shortened V by 7 bases and J by 8 bases, and 18 bases separated the two germline ends. There are 14 residues in the CDR3. Written as DNA, the CDR3 is TGCGCCAGCACTCCCGGGACTGAGGGACATGAGCAGTTCTTC. Protein: CASTPGTEGHEQFF.

This clonotype showed up many times. The chain joins TRBV7-8 to TRBJ2-7; possibly TRBD2 for D (5 bases). Germline V gives CDR1 SGHVS, CDR2 FQNEAQ. Trimming left V 4 bases short and J 6 bases short, with 13 bases between. The CDR3 runs 13 residues. CDR3 coding DNA: TGTGCCAGCAGCTCCGCGGCGGGTGGCGAGCAGTACTTC. This codes for CASSSAAGGEQYF.

This clonotype showed up just a few times. The chain links TRBV7-9 to TRBJ1-3; TRBD1 matches 10 bases. The length of the CDR3 is 15 residues. J was trimmed by 4 bases and V by 4 bases; bases with no gene match: 4. Germline loops: CDR1 SEHNR, CDR2 FQNEAQ (reference sequence). Here the CDR3 reads CASSSRQGAGNTIYF. The CDR3, as DNA: TGTGCCAGCAGCTCGCGACAGGGGGCCGGAAACACCATATATTTT.

Turning to this clonotype: A clone one base away is much larger, so this may be a read error. The genes are TRBV7-9 and TRBJ2-4, with no clear D. Trimming left V 1 base short and J 4 bases short, with 5 bases between. Germline CDR1 is SEHNR and CDR2 is FQNEAQ (reference sequence). This CDR3 has 13 residues. CDR3 in DNA: TGTGCCAGCAGCTTAGGCAGGAAAAACATTCAGTACTTC. This sequence encodes CASSLGRKNIQYF.

This clonotype was recorded at least ten times. The chain links TRBV28 to TRBJ2-3; tentative D call: TRBD1 (5 bases). Between the trimmed V and J ends, which lost 4 bases and 6 bases, there was a span of 14 bases. Germline lookup yields CDR1 MDHEN and CDR2 SYDVKM. This CDR3 is 14 amino acids long. Here the CDR3 reads CASSSRGRVDTQYF. The CDR3 DNA reads TGTGCCAGCAGTTCTAGGGGCAGAGTGGATACGCAGTATTTT.

Comments on this clonotype: Since a much larger clone is just one base distant, this may be a read error. Since the CDR3 does not end with the conserved phenylalanine or tryptophan, this likely comes from a read error. Written as DNA, the CDR3 is TGTGCCAGCAGTTCTAAGGGGGCAACAGATACGCAGTATCTT. Its translation is CASSSKGATDTQYL. The gene calls are TRBV12-3 or TRBV12-4 and TRBJ2-3, with TRBD1 matching over 7 bases. The J segment lost 3 bases and the V segment lost 4 bases, leaving 4 bases of the junction unmatched. This CDR3 has 14 residues.

Concerning this clonotype: Just one base apart from a much larger clone, this may be a read error. The rearrangement joins TRBV5-1 to TRBJ2-3; D is perhaps TRBD1 (6 bases). Deletions cut 5 bases from V and 3 bases from J, with 22 bases between. CDR1 is SGHRS and CDR2 is YFSETQ in the germline V gene. There are 17 residues in the CDR3. DNA for the CDR3: TGCGCCAGCAGAGCCGGACAGTCCCTACCGGGGACAGATACGCAGTATTTT. Protein product: CASRAGQSLPGTDTQYF.